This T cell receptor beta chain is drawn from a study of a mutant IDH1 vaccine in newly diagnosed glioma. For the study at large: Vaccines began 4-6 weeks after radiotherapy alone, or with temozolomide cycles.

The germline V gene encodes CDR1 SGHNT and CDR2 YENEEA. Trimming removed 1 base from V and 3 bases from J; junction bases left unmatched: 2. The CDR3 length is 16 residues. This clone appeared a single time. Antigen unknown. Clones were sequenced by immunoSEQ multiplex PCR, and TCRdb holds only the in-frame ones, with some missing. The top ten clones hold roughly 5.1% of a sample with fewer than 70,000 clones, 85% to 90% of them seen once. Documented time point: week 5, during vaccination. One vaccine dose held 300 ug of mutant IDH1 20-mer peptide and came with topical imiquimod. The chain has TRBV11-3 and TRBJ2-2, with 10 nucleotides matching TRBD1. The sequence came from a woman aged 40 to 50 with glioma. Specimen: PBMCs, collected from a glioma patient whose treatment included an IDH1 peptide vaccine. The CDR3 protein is CASSLGQGADTGELFF. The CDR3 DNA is TGTGCCAGCAGCTTAGGACAGGGGGCGGACACCGGGGAGCTGTTTTTT.